The 28 T cell receptor beta chains in this list originate from one sample, sequenced in a study of Ad26.COV2.S vaccination and SARS-CoV-2 variants. Treatment specified: around 19 received Ad26.COV2.S at low or high dose, single or two shots; about 5 received placebo; per-sample allocation not given. It was on day 63 after the first vaccine or placebo injection that samples were taken. The assay was immunoSEQ multiplex PCR, and TCRdb's table has in-frame clones only and misses some. The sample has about 330,000 clones, 75% to 90% seen once; the top ten hold around 5%. The sample consisted of peripheral blood, taken in a trial of Ad26.COV2.S vaccine versus placebo. These receptor sequences come from a person aged 18 to 59 who received the Ad26.COV2.S COVID-19 vaccine or a placebo.

The CDR3 loop is CASTVAGRQNYGYTF. The CDR3 DNA reads as TGTGCCAGCACCGTAGCGGGGCGCCAGAACTATGGCTACACCTTC. The genes are TRBV7-9 and TRBJ1-2; maybe TRBD1 (5 bases). From germline, CDR1 is SEHNR and CDR2 FQNEAQ (reference sequence). Trimming left V 7 bases short and J 2 bases short, with 17 bases between. The CDR3 is made up of 15 amino acids.

The V and J genes are TRBV28 and TRBJ1-2; 9 bases align to TRBD1. The CDR3 has 15 amino acids. From germline, CDR1 is MDHEN and CDR2 SYDVKM. With V trimmed by 6 bases and J by 2 bases, 7 bases remained unmatched. The CDR3 nucleotides are TGTGCCAGCAGGCCCCGGGACAGGGCAAACTATGGCTACACCTTC. Protein product: CASRPRDRANYGYTF.

The chain links TRBV10-3 to TRBJ2-6; TRBD1 might be the D (6 bases). Trimming removed 5 bases at V and 1 base at J, with 15 bases between. The CDR3 consists of 17 residues. Germline V lookup: CDR1 ENHRY, CDR2 SYGVKD. This CDR3 reads CAISPGDNLSGANVLTF. In nucleotides, the CDR3 is TGTGCCATCAGTCCCGGGGACAACTTGTCTGGGGCCAACGTCCTGACTTTC.

This sequence joins TRBV27 and TRBJ1-1; D remains unclear. CDR1 and CDR2 from the germline V gene are MNHEY and SMNVEV (reference sequence). V was cut by 3 bases and J by 3 bases, with 11 bases left in between. The CDR3 has 14 amino acids. This CDR3 is CASSFVGPYTEAFF. The DNA of the CDR3 is TGTGCCAGCAGTTTCGTTGGTCCGTACACTGAAGCTTTCTTT.

The CDR3 sequence: CASSQTLDRPYSGNTIYF. CDR3 sequence (DNA): TGTGCCAGCAGCCAAACTCTAGACAGGCCCTACTCTGGAAACACCATATATTTT. The chain combines TRBV7-6 with TRBJ1-3, with a weak D call TRBD1 (6 bases). Trimming shortened V by 5 bases and J by 0 bases, and 20 bases separated the two germline ends. The CDR3 is 18 residues long. The germline CDR1 and CDR2 sequences are SGHVS and FNYEAQ.

V is TRBV4-3 and J is TRBJ1-1; D is unclear. The V end lost 0 bases, the J end lost 2 bases, and 4 bases lay between the germline ends. Germline V gene lookup returns CDR1 LGHNA and CDR2 YSLEER. The CDR3 extends over 13 amino acids. The DNA of the CDR3 is TGCGCCAGCAGCCAAGATATAAACACTGAAGCTTTCTTT. Residues: CASSQDINTEAFF.

The V and J genes are TRBV19 and TRBJ2-2; D unclear. Germline V lookup: CDR1 LNHDA, CDR2 SQIVND (reference sequence). The V end lost 3 bases, the J end lost 6 bases, and 8 bases lay between the germline ends. The CDR3 is 13 amino acids. CDR3 amino acids: CASSMISPGELFF. CDR3 nucleotide sequence: TGTGCCAGTAGTATGATCAGCCCCGGGGAGCTGTTTTTT. The entire variable domain, with the rest obtained from reference TRBV19 and TRBJ2-2, is as follows: DGGITQSPKYLFRKEGQNVTLSCEQNLNHDAMYWYRQDPGQGLRLIYYSQIVNDFQKGDIAEGYSVSREKKESFPLTVTSAQKNPTAFYLCASSMISPGELFFGEGSRLTVL.

The chain has TRBV18 and TRBJ2-7, with TRBD1 identical over 7 bases. The CDR3 consists of 13 residues. Trimming at V came to 3 bases and at J to 3 bases, leaving 2 bases not matched to a gene. From germline, CDR1 is KGHSH and CDR2 LQKENI. The CDR3 coding sequence is TGTGCCAGCTCACCGGGACAGTACTACGAGCAGTACGTC. This encodes CASSPGQYYEQYV.

The V and J genes are TRBV21-1 and TRBJ1-5. TRBV21-1 counts as a pseudogene. This CDR3 region has 17 residues. CDR3 in amino acids: CASSTRGRIGDNQPQHF. CDR3 bases: TGTGCCAGCAGCACTAGAGGAAGGATTGGGGACAATCAGCCCCAGCATTTT.

The V gene is TRBV19, the J gene TRBJ1-6; TRBD1 matches at 7 bases. The CDR3 is 17 amino acids. Losses at the gene ends were 3 bases for V and 0 bases for J; bases not matched to a gene: 5. Germline CDR1 and CDR2: LNHDA and SQIVND (reference sequence). DNA of the CDR3: TGTGCCAGTAGTATTGGGACAGAGAGCTCCTATAATTCACCCCTCCACTTT. Its translation: CASSIGTESSYNSPLHF.

The chain couples TRBV19 to TRBJ2-6, with unresolved D. The germline V and J ends were trimmed by 7 bases and 0 bases, with 7 bases remaining between them. The CDR3 sequence is 14 residues long. The germline CDR1 and CDR2 sequences are LNHDA and SQIVND (reference sequence). The CDR3 is CASTLRSGANVLTF. The CDR3 region has the DNA TGTGCCAGTACCCTCCGCTCTGGGGCCAACGTCCTGACTTTC.

The CDR3 DNA reads TGTGCCAGCCGAACCTTTAACCAAGATACGCAGTATTTT. This sequence encodes CASRTFNQDTQYF. The chain uses TRBV27 and TRBJ2-3; D ambiguous. V gave up 8 bases and J gave up 5 bases, with 14 bases separating them. Germline CDR1 reads MNHEY; CDR2 reads SMNVEV (reference sequence). This CDR3 has 13 residues.

The chain combines TRBV11-2 with TRBJ2-1; 7 nucleotides match TRBD2. Trimming at V came to 5 bases and at J to 6 bases, leaving 4 bases not matched to a gene. The CDR3 is made up of 13 amino acids. CDR1 SGHAT and CDR2 FQNNGV come from the germline V gene. CDR3 sequence reads: CASSPGGGNEQFF. The DNA for the CDR3 is TGTGCCAGCAGCCCTGGCGGGGGCAATGAGCAGTTCTTC.

This clone was observed a handful of times. The CDR3 DNA sequence: TGCGCCAGCAGCCTTTTCTCCCGGGACAGGGAAGTGGGTAACTATGGCTACACCTTC. It is translated as CASSLFSRDREVGNYGYTF. The chain links TRBV5-1 to TRBJ1-2, with TRBD1 identical over 9 bases. The V gene's germline CDR1 is SGHRS and CDR2 YFSETQ. V lost 4 bases to trimming and J lost 1 base; unmatched junction nucleotides: 17. The CDR3 covers 19 residues. Together with reference TRBV5-1 and TRBJ1-2, the CDR3 gives the full variable domain: KAGVTQTPRYLIKTRGQQVTLSCSPISGHRSVSWYQQTPGQGLQFLFEYFSETQRNKGNFPGRFSGRQFSNSRSEMNVSTLELGDSALYLCASSLFSRDREVGNYGYTFGSGTRLTVV.

The V call is TRBV27, the J call TRBJ1-5; D gene unclear. In germline, CDR1 is MNHEY, CDR2 SMNVEV (reference sequence). The CDR3 runs to 15 residues. V lost 3 bases and J 0 bases, leaving 9 bases between the germline ends. CDR3 sequence (DNA): TGTGCCAGCAGTTTTGGTGGTTATAGCAATCAGCCCCAGCATTTT. Translation: CASSFGGYSNQPQHF.

V gene TRBV11-2 combines with J gene TRBJ2-3, with TRBD2 matching over 11 bases. Germline loops: CDR1 SGHAT, CDR2 FQNNGV. V lost 4 bases and J lost 6; bases outside the gene matches: 12. The CDR3 loop spans 17 amino acids. CDR3 region: CASSSGLAGEGFDTQYF. In DNA, the CDR3 is TGTGCCAGCAGCTCCGGACTAGCGGGTGAAGGTTTCGATACGCAGTATTTT.

This chain links TRBV29-1 with TRBJ2-1, with D perhaps given as TRBD1 or TRBD2 (6 bases each). This CDR3 has 12 residues. The germline V gene has CDR1 SQVTM and CDR2 ANQGSEA. Trimming stripped 7 bases from V and 10 bases from J, with 17 bases between. The CDR3 here is CSALLGGWEQFF. The CDR3 DNA is TGCAGCGCCCTCCTGGGGGGCTGGGAGCAGTTCTTC.

The chain links TRBV23-1 to TRBJ2-3; D tentatively fits TRBD1 or TRBD2 (6 bases each). TRBV23-1 is identified as an open reading frame with a role that is uncertain. The CDR3 runs to 14 residues. The ends were cut back, 3 bases at V and 2 bases at J, with 9 bases in the middle. CDR3 DNA: TGCGCCAGCAGTCACGGGGGCCCCACAGATACGCAGTATTTT. Encoded protein: CASSHGGPTDTQYF.

In DNA form, the CDR3 reads TGTGCCAGCAGTCCGGGCGCGAGGTCCTACAATGAGCAGTTCTTC. Its translation: CASSPGARSYNEQFF. This chain links TRBV27 with TRBJ2-1, with D uncertain. The CDR3 is made up of 15 amino acids. Germline CDR1 MNHEY, CDR2 SMNVEV (reference sequence). Trimming took 5 bases from V and 1 from J, leaving 12 bases between them.

The chain uses TRBV5-1 and TRBJ2-5; TRBD2 matches 14 bases. Losses at the gene ends were 1 base for V and 4 bases for J; bases not matched to a gene: 3. This CDR3 is built from 16 residues. Germline V gene sequence: CDR1 SGHRS, CDR2 YFSETQ. CDR3 residues: CASSLRTSGGLETQYF. CDR3 in DNA: TGCGCCAGCAGCTTGCGGACTAGCGGGGGGTTAGAGACCCAGTACTTC. Combining the CDR3 with reference TRBV5-1 and TRBJ2-5 gives the whole variable domain KAGVTQTPRYLIKTRGQQVTLSCSPISGHRSVSWYQQTPGQGLQFLFEYFSETQRNKGNFPGRFSGRQFSNSRSEMNVSTLELGDSALYLCASSLRTSGGLETQYFGPGTRLLVL.

The chain carries TRBV24-1 and TRBJ2-1, with TRBD1 identical over 7 bases. V trimming: 7 bases; J trimming: 5 bases; junction bases outside the gene matches: 4. Looked up from germline, CDR1 is KGHDR and CDR2 is SFDVKD. CDR3 length: 13 residues. CDR3 sequence (DNA): TGTGCCACCAGGGGACAGAGAAACAATGAGCAGTTCTTC. Protein product: CATRGQRNNEQFF.

J is TRBJ2-3 and V is TRBV5-1, with D maybe TRBD2 (5 bases). The ends were cut back, 5 bases at V and 2 bases at J, with 12 bases in the middle. The CDR3 is 14 residues long. Germline V gene data show CDR1 as SGHRS and CDR2 as YFSETQ. Here the CDR3 DNA reads TGCGCCAGCAGACGGGGTTCAAACACAGATACGCAGTATTTT. Amino acid sequence: CASRRGSNTDTQYF.

The chain couples TRBV15 to TRBJ2-3, with 10 bases identical to TRBD2. Germline V gene data show CDR1 as LNHNV and CDR2 as YYDKDF (reference sequence). The CDR3 length is 14 residues. As DNA, the CDR3 is TGTTCGACGACTAGCGGGTTTAGCACAGATACGCAGTATTTT. It yields the protein CSTTSGFSTDTQYF.

V and J are TRBV6-5 and TRBJ2-1; TRBD1 aligns across 7 bases. Germline lookup yields CDR1 MNHEY and CDR2 SVGAGI. The CDR3 contains 15 residues. V gave up 5 bases and J gave up 7 bases; unmatched junction bases: 11. CDR3 DNA: TGTGCCAGCAGTCCGACGGGACAGTATAGGAATGAGCAGTTCTTC. This codes for CASSPTGQYRNEQFF.

The J gene is TRBJ1-1, the V gene TRBV7-2; no firm D call. Germline lookup yields CDR1 SGHTA and CDR2 FQGNSA. This CDR3 is built from 13 residues. Trimming cost V 4 bases and J 2 bases, with 8 bases left between them. The DNA for the CDR3 is TGTGCCAGCAGCTCTGTGGGCAACACTGAAGCTTTCTTT. Translating gives CASSSVGNTEAFF.

J is TRBJ1-4 and V is TRBV5-1; possibly TRBD1 for D (6 bases). Trimming left V 4 bases short and J 5 bases short, with 15 bases between. CDR1 and CDR2 from the germline V gene are SGHRS and YFSETQ. The CDR3 covers 15 residues. CDR3 loop: CASSKGDSRNEKLFF. The CDR3 nucleotides are TGCGCCAGCAGCAAGGGGGACTCCCGGAATGAAAAACTGTTTTTT.

This clone was picked up one time. This rearrangement joins TRBV12-5 to TRBJ1-1; maybe TRBD1 (5 bases). The V end was cut by 5 bases, the J end by 11 bases, with 12 bases between. Germline CDR1 is LGHNT and CDR2 is FRNRAP. CDR3 length: 11 residues. The CDR3 protein is CASGPDIGAFF. CDR3 coding DNA: TGTGCTAGTGGTCCGGACATTGGGGCTTTCTTT.

The gene calls are TRBV10-3 and TRBJ2-2; 7 bases are shared with TRBD1. CDR3 length: 15 amino acids. Germline V CDR1 and CDR2: ENHRY, SYGVKD. With 6 bases clipped from V and 1 base from J, the junction kept 5 bases outside the gene matches. CDR3 loop: CAISPRQGNTGELFF. The CDR3 DNA follows: TGTGCCATCAGCCCGCGACAGGGGAACACCGGGGAGCTGTTTTTT.